This is a list of T cell receptor beta chains from one sample in a study of early T cells in non-severe SARS-CoV-2 infection. A single record per CDR3 protein comes from TCRdb applying MiXCR to the 5' RACE reads. The table lists 70,000 to 95,000 distinct CDR3 sequences, over 8.5% of them singletons. The material sequenced was whole blood. These receptors came from an adult who was a healthcare worker with PCR-confirmed SARS-CoV-2 infection or an uninfected control (not recorded which). Both conserved end residues are part of each CDR3. A D gene is named only where the DNA matches it firmly. The size field is filled for only some rows; it gives once, few, many or a size class.

v_call: TRBV27; d_call: TRBD2; j_call: TRBJ2-1; clone_size: few; cdr3_length: 20; cdr3_nt: TGTGCCAGCAGTACCCCCTATCTGGGGACTAGCGGGAGGGTCCACAATGAGCAGTTCTTC; cdr3_aa: CASSTPYLGTSGRVHNEQFF
v_call: TRBV7-8; d_call: .; j_call: TRBJ2-3; clone_size: .; cdr3_length: 18; cdr3_nt: TGTGCCAGCAGCTTTCAACCCATCGGTCTGGCGGGCACAGATACGCAGTATTTT; cdr3_aa: CASSFQPIGLAGTDTQYF
v_call: TRBV28; d_call: .; j_call: TRBJ1-4; clone_size: .; cdr3_length: 14; cdr3_nt: TGTGCCAGCAGTTTATCGGGGTTGCATGAAAAACTGTTTTTT; cdr3_aa: CASSLSGLHEKLFF
v_call: TRBV4-1; d_call: TRBD2; j_call: TRBJ2-2; clone_size: few; cdr3_length: 19; cdr3_nt: TGCGCCAGCAGCCAAGACGCTAAAGCCCGGCGGGAGTACACCGGGGAGCTGTTTTTT; cdr3_aa: CASSQDAKARREYTGELFF
v_call: TRBV7-2; d_call: TRBD1; j_call: TRBJ2-6; clone_size: many; cdr3_length: 19; cdr3_nt: TGTGCCAGCAGCCCCTTAAGACAGGGCGCACTCTCTGGGGCCAACGTCCTGACTTTC; cdr3_aa: CASSPLRQGALSGANVLTF
v_call: TRBV28; d_call: TRBD1; j_call: TRBJ2-2; clone_size: few; cdr3_length: 15; cdr3_nt: TGTGCCAGCAGTTTGGACAGGGGGCCCACCGGGGAGCTGTTTTTT; cdr3_aa: CASSLDRGPTGELFF
v_call: TRBV3-1; d_call: .; j_call: TRBJ1-1; clone_size: .; cdr3_length: 13; cdr3_nt: TGTGCCAGCAGCCAAGGAGGGGGCACTGAAGCTTTCTTT; cdr3_aa: CASSQGGGTEAFF
v_call: TRBV20-1; d_call: .; j_call: TRBJ2-2; clone_size: many; cdr3_length: 13; cdr3_nt: TGCAGTGCTTTTAAGGGTGACACCGGGGAGCTGTTTTTT; cdr3_aa: CSAFKGDTGELFF
v_call: TRBV4-1; d_call: TRBD2; j_call: TRBJ2-3; clone_size: many; cdr3_length: 16; cdr3_nt: TGCGCCAGCAGCCTAACTCTAGCGGCTCGCACAGATACGCAGTATTTT; cdr3_aa: CASSLTLAARTDTQYF
v_call: TRBV27; d_call: TRBD2; j_call: TRBJ2-1; clone_size: .; cdr3_length: 17; cdr3_nt: TGTGCCAGCAGTTTATTGGCGGGGGGTAGCTCCTACAATGAGCAGTTCTTC; cdr3_aa: CASSLLAGGSSYNEQFF
v_call: TRBV6-6; d_call: .; j_call: TRBJ1-2; clone_size: .; cdr3_length: 13; cdr3_nt: TGTGCCAGCACCATCTCCAGTCTCTATGGCTACACCTTC; cdr3_aa: CASTISSLYGYTF
v_call: TRBV7-3; d_call: TRBD2; j_call: TRBJ2-1; clone_size: many; cdr3_length: 13; cdr3_nt: TGTGCCAGCAGCCAGATCGGGACTAGCGGGCAGTTCTTC; cdr3_aa: CASSQIGTSGQFF
v_call: TRBV6-4; d_call: .; j_call: TRBJ1-6; clone_size: .; cdr3_length: 15; cdr3_nt: TGTGCCAGCAGTGACTCGGCAGACTATAATTCACCCCTCCACTTT; cdr3_aa: CASSDSADYNSPLHF
v_call: TRBV6-5; d_call: .; j_call: TRBJ2-5; clone_size: .; cdr3_length: 14; cdr3_nt: TGTGCCAGCAGTTACGACGATTTATCGGAGACCCAGTACTTC; cdr3_aa: CASSYDDLSETQYF